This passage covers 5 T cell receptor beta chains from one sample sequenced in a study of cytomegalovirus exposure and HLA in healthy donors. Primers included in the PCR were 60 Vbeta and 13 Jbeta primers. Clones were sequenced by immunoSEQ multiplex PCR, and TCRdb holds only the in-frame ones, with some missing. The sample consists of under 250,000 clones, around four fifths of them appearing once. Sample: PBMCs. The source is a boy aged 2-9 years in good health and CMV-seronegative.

CDR3 amino acids: CASRATSGSTNEQFF. CDR3 sequence (DNA): TGTGCCAGCAGAGCGACTAGCGGGAGTACGAATGAGCAGTTCTTC. This chain connects TRBV2 to TRBJ2-1; 12 bases fit TRBD2. V was clipped by 6 bases and J by 7 bases; unmatched bases: 7. Per the germline V gene, CDR1 is SNHLY and CDR2 is FYNNEI. The CDR3 runs to 15 residues.

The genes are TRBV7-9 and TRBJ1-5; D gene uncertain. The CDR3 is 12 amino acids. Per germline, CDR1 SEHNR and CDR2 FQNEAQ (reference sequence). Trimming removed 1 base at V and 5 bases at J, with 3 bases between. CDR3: CASSLVDQPQHF. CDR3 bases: TGTGCCAGCAGCTTAGTCGATCAGCCCCAGCATTTT. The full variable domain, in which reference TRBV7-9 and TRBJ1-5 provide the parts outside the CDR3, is DTGVSQNPRHKITKRGQNVTFRCDPISEHNRLYWYRQTLGQGPEFLTYFQNEAQLEKSRLLSDRFSAERPKGSFSTLEIQRTEQGDSAMYLCASSLVDQPQHFGDGTRLSIL.

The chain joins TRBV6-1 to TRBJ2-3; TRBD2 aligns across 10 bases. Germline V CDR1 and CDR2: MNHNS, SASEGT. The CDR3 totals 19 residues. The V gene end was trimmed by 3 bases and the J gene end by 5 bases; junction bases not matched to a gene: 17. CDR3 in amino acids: CASSDPNRGLAGAGDTQYF. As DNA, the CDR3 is TGTGCCAGCAGTGACCCAAATCGCGGCCTAGCGGGGGCCGGAGATACGCAGTATTTT.

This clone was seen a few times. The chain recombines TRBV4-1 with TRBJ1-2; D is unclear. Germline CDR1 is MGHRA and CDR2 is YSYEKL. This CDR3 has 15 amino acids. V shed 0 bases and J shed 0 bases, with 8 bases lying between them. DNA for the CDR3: TGCGCCAGCAGCCAAGAGTACGGTCCTAACTATGGCTACACCTTC. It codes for CASSQEYGPNYGYTF.

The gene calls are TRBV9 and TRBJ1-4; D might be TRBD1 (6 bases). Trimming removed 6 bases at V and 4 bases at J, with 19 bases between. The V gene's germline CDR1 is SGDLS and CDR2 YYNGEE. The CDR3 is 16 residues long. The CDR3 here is CASNLPGQLYNEKLFF. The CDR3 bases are TGTGCCAGCAACCTCCCCGGACAGCTATATAATGAAAAACTGTTTTTT.